Included here is one T cell receptor (beta chain) sequence, with context. The antigen is unknown. A second PCR, run for about 6 to 12 cycles, used a sample-barcoded 5' primer plus a J-beta primer mix. TCRdb fed the 5' RACE reads into MiXCR, producing one record per CDR3 protein. This table has roughly 1.7 million distinct CDR3 sequences, roughly 30% appearing once. The data were taken from a study of blood T cells in healthy people across ages. Notes on the study in general: Age advanced and TCR beta diversity per million T cells fell, roughly linearly.

Unmatched junction bases numbered 12, after V lost 6 bases and J lost 6 bases. This CDR3 spans 16 amino acids. V is TRBV12-3 or TRBV12-4 and J is TRBJ2-1; 9 bases line up with TRBD2. The receptor was derived from a woman in her 30s in good health. Material: blood. CDR3 DNA sequence: TGTGCCAGCAGAGGACTAGCGCACAAGCCAGGCAATGAGCAGTTCTTC. Amino acids: CASRGLAHKPGNEQFF.